This TCR beta chain was identified in a study of cytomegalovirus exposure and HLA in healthy donors. Study details: The approximately 120 validation repertoires used the same platform as the roughly 670 first-cohort repertoires, a later analysis reported. Overall study findings and caveats: In the 130 or so validation repertoires, a later analysis found that first-cohort TCR clusters tended to co-occur. Confirmation in vitro established that a few CMV-associated chains were specific for CMV antigens.

For this clone: Its antigen is not known.

Produced via immunoSEQ multiplex PCR; TCRdb's table is partial and in-frame only. The sample has tens of thousands of clones; roughly 97% are singletons. The V end was cut by 4 bases, the J end by 5 bases, with 12 bases between. Germline CDR1 reads LNHDA; CDR2 reads SQIVND (reference sequence). The CDR3 is 14 amino acids. This sequence originates from a man aged 18 to 29 in good health and CMV-seronegative. Sequencing was performed on PBMCs. The chain combines TRBV19 with TRBJ1-5; perhaps TRBD1 as D (5 bases). DNA of the CDR3: TGTGCCAGTAGTACCCAAGGGGTCGATCAGCCCCAGCATTTT. It encodes CASSTQGVDQPQHF.